This T cell receptor beta chain derives from a study of shared clonotypes between healthy human individuals. About the study: Donor composition was a couple of women and a few men, aged 18 to 49. General study results and limits: Sequencing depth was a factor that was expected to affect clonotype sharing among donors.

Here immunoSEQ multiplex PCR was the method, and the copy in TCRdb shows in-frame clones only, minus some. This sample carries 1.5 million to 2.5 million clones, about 95% of them seen once, and the ten largest clones take 1% to 1.5%. The CDR3 loop spans 15 amino acids. Germline V gene data show CDR1 as SGHRS and CDR2 as YFSETQ. Trimming removed 2 bases at V and 5 bases at J, with 16 bases between. Remarks on this clone: The target antigen is unknown.

The naive CD8 fraction comprised CD45RO-negative cells positively selected for CCR7 and excluded terminally differentiated effector memory CD45RA+ cells. Caucasian adults living in Nashville, Tennessee, provided all samples. This chain connects TRBV5-1 to TRBJ1-1; D may be TRBD1 (6 bases). The material sequenced was naive CD8+ T cells sorted from blood. This clonotype was sampled from a man between 18 and 35 years old in good health. The DNA of the CDR3 is TGCGCCAGCAGCTTTCCAGGGGAGGGAGGGACTGAAGCTTTCTTT. It yields the protein CASSFPGEGGTEAFF.